Listed below are T cell receptor beta chains from one sample, sequenced in a study of cytomegalovirus exposure and HLA in healthy donors. The table came from immunoSEQ multiplex PCR; TCRdb's copy has only in-frame clones and leaves some out. The sample includes approximately 110,000 clones, around 80% of them seen just once. The sample comprised PBMCs. The receptor set was obtained from a man aged 50-59 years in good health and CMV-seronegative. The CDR3 runs from the conserved cysteine through the conserved F or W. Fields, in order: J gene, CDR3 length, clone size, D gene, V gene, CDR3 protein, CDR3 DNA. D genes are given only for firm matches. Rows may omit the clone size; those that give it use once, few, many or a size class.

TRBJ2-1,14,.,TRBD2,TRBV30,CAWSILAGVGEQFF,TGTGCCTGGAGTATACTAGCGGGGGTTGGTGAGCAGTTCTTC
TRBJ2-7,12,few,.,TRBV2,CASRGARNEQYF,TGTGCCAGCCGGGGGGCTAGAAACGAGCAGTACTTC
TRBJ1-4,14,.,.,TRBV11-2,CASSSGVTNEKLFF,TGTGCCAGCAGCTCAGGGGTCACTAATGAAAAACTGTTTTTT
TRBJ2-1,14,once,.,TRBV5-4,CASSLLASLNEQFF,TGTGCCAGCAGCTTATTGGCTAGCTTGAATGAGCAGTTCTTC
TRBJ2-7,13,.,.,TRBV6-5,CASSFTGSYEQYF,TGTGCCAGCAGTTTCACAGGATCCTACGAGCAGTACTTC
TRBJ2-1,13,.,.,TRBV6-5,CASTTDRDSEQFF,TGTGCCAGCACCACCGATAGAGACAGCGAGCAGTTCTTC
TRBJ1-3,15,.,TRBD1,TRBV7-2,CASSLGTGAGNTIYF,TGTGCCAGCAGCTTGGGAACAGGGGCTGGAAACACCATATATTTT
TRBJ2-1,15,once,TRBD2,TRBV5-1,CASSWTGGGDNEQFF,TGCGCCAGCAGCTGGACTGGCGGGGGGGACAATGAGCAGTTCTTC
TRBJ1-1,14,.,TRBD1,TRBV10-3,CAIKVGQGTTEAFF,TGTGCCATCAAGGTTGGACAGGGAACCACTGAAGCTTTCTTT
TRBJ2-2,14,few,.,TRBV5-4,CASSLVRGTGELFF,TGTGCCAGCAGCTTGGTACGGGGCACCGGGGAGCTGTTTTTT
TRBJ1-1,13,.,TRBD1,TRBV30,CACVGGQGMKAFF,TGTGCCTGTGTAGGGGGACAGGGGATGAAAGCTTTCTTT
TRBJ2-1,19,.,.,TRBV12-2,CASRWPPTKRAVFNNEQFF,TGTGCAAGTCGCTGGCCCCCGACTAAGCGGGCGGTATTTAACAATGAGCAGTTCTTC
TRBJ2-5,15,.,TRBD1,TRBV28,CASSFAVGQEETQYF,TGTGCCAGCAGTTTTGCAGTCGGACAGGAAGAGACCCAGTACTTC
TRBJ2-2,14,.,.,TRBV29-1,CSAIPRFETGELFF,TGCAGCGCCATCCCCAGGTTCGAAACCGGGGAGCTGTTTTTT
TRBJ2-7,13,.,TRBD1,TRBV6-6,CASGTEFSYEQYF,TGTGCCAGCGGGACAGAGTTCTCCTACGAGCAGTACTTC
TRBJ2-3,19,.,TRBD2,TRBV9,CASTEETSGGLIGTDTQYF,TGTGCCAGCACCGAGGAGACTAGCGGGGGTCTAATAGGGACAGATACGCAGTATTTT
TRBJ2-7,13,.,.,TRBV2,CASTRDSTYEQYF,TGTGCCTCAACCAGGGACTCCACCTACGAGCAGTACTTC
TRBJ1-2,16,.,TRBD1,TRBV19,CASSKGRDRGDYGYTF,TGTGCCAGTAGTAAAGGTCGGGACAGGGGCGACTATGGCTACACCTTC
TRBJ2-2,16,.,TRBD1,TRBV11-3,CASSPRGQGVTGELFF,TGTGCCAGCAGCCCTAGGGGACAGGGGGTTACCGGGGAGCTGTTTTTT
TRBJ2-7,15,.,.,TRBV4-1,CASSQDPAGIYEQYF,TGCGCCAGCAGCCAAGATCCTGCCGGGATATACGAGCAGTACTTC
TRBJ1-3,17,.,TRBD1,TRBV9,CASSVDGQGSSGNTIYF,TGTGCCAGCAGCGTAGATGGACAGGGGTCCTCTGGAAACACCATATATTTT
TRBJ1-1,14,.,.,TRBV6-5,CASRQSERSTEAFF,TGTGCCAGCAGGCAGTCGGAGCGAAGCACTGAAGCTTTCTTT
TRBJ1-1,15,.,.,TRBV5-6,CASSSTKRLNTEAFF,TGTGCCAGCAGCTCTACAAAGAGGCTGAACACTGAAGCTTTCTTT